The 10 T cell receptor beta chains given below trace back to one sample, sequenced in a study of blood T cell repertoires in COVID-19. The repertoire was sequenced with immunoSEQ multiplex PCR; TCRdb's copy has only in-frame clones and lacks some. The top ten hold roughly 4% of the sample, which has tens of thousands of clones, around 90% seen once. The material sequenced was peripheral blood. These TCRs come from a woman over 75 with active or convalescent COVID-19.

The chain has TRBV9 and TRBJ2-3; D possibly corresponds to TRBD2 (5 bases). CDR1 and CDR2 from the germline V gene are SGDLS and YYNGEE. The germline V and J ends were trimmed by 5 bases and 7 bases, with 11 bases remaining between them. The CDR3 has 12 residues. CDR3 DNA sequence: TGTGCCAGCAGTGGACTCTTGAATACGCAGTATTTT. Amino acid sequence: CASSGLLNTQYF.

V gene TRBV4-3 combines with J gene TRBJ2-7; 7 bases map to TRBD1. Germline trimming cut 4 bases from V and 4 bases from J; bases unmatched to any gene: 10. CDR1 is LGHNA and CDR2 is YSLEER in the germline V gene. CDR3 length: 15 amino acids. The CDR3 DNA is TGCGCCAGCAGCCTTACACCGGACAGGCTTTACGAGCAGTACTTC. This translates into CASSLTPDRLYEQYF.

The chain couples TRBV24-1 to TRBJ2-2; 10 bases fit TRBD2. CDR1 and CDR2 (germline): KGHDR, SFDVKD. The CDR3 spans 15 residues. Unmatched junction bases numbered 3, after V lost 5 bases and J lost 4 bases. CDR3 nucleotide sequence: TGTGCCACCAGTGTAAGCGGGAGGGTCACCGGGGAGCTGTTTTTT. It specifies CATSVSGRVTGELFF.

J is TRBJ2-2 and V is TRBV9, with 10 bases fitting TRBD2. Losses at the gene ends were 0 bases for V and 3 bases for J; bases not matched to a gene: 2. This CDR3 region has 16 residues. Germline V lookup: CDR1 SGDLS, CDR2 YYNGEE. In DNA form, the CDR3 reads TGTGCCAGCAGCGTAGCTCTAGCGGGAGACACCGGGGAGCTGTTTTTT. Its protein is CASSVALAGDTGELFF.

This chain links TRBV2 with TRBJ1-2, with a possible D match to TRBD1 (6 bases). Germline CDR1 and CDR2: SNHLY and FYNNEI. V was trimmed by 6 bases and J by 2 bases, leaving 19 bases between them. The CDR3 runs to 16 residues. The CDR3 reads CASRGTRTVLNYGYTF. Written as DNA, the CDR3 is TGTGCCAGCAGGGGAACCCGGACAGTACTAAACTATGGCTACACCTTC.

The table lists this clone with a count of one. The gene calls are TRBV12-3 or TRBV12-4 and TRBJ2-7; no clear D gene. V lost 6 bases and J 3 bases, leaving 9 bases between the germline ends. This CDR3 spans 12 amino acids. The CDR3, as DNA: TGTGCCAGCAGCACTTCATACTACGAGCAGTACTTC. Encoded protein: CASSTSYYEQYF.

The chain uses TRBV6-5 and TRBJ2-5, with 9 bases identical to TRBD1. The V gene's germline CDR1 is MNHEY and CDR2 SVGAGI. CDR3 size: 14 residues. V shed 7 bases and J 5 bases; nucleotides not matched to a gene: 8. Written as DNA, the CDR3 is TGTGCCAGCACCCTGGACAGGGGTGGCGAGACCCAGTACTTC. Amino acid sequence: CASTLDRGGETQYF.

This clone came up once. CDR3 residues: CASSSGTARHEKLFF. CDR3 DNA: TGCGCCAGCAGCTCCGGGACAGCTAGACATGAAAAACTGTTTTTT. The chain employs TRBV5-1 and TRBJ1-4, with 7 bases lining up with TRBD1. The CDR3 consists of 15 residues. Trimming removed 3 bases from V and 6 bases from J; junction bases left unmatched: 8. The germline CDR1 and CDR2 sequences are SGHRS and YFSETQ.

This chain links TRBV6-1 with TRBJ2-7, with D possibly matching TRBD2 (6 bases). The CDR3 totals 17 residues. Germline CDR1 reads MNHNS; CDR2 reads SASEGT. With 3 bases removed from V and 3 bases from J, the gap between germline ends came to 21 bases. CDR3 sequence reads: CASSDRTTGGAVYEQYF. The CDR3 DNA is TGTGCCAGCAGTGATAGGACAACCGGGGGAGCAGTCTACGAGCAGTACTTC.

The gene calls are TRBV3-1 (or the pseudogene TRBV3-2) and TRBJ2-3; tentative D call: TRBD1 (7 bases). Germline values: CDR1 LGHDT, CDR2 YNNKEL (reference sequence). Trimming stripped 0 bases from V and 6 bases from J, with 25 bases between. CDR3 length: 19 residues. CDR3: CASSQDHKGRGRIKDTQYF. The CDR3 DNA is TGTGCCAGCAGCCAAGATCATAAAGGCAGGGGGAGGATTAAGGATACGCAGTATTTT.